This TCR beta chain was identified in a study of T cells after yellow fever vaccination. Study-wide results and caveats: A limited proportion of clonotypes was detected within both the CD4 and CD8 compartments. The study found a weaker secondary response that peaked faster, day 5 versus 15.

They built TCR cDNA with 5'RACE template switching, a step that put in a universal primer site and UMIs. Each CDR3 protein is one row after TCRdb ran MiXCR on the 5' RACE reads. Of under 300,000 distinct CDR3 sequences in the sample, less than 8.5% were seen once. Trimming took off 2 bases at V and 3 bases at J, with 10 bases between the two ends. This CDR3 is 14 amino acids long. Germline V CDR1 and CDR2: SGHTA, FQGTGA. This clonotype was detected ten times or more. Its cognate antigen is unknown. The sequence was obtained from a man younger than 40 who received the YFV17D yellow fever vaccine. V usage is TRBV7-3 and J usage is TRBJ1-1; D is possibly TRBD1 (5 bases). Sequenced here: CD4+ T cells sorted from PBMCs, sampled 15 days after the yellow fever booster vaccination. The CDR3 is CASSLGGADTEAFF. DNA of the CDR3: TGTGCCAGCAGCTTAGGTGGGGCAGACACTGAAGCTTTCTTT.